This T cell receptor beta chain was identified during a study of T cell responses to AZD1222 COVID-19 vaccine. This table comes from immunoSEQ multiplex PCR, and its TCRdb copy is limited to in-frame clones, with some not included. The repertoire holds 200,000 to 250,000 clones, roughly 94% seen once, with over 1.5% in the top ten. The length of the CDR3 is 15 residues. With 4 bases removed from V and 10 bases from J, the gap between germline ends came to 23 bases. The germline V gene encodes CDR1 MNHEY and CDR2 SVGAGI. This sequence joins TRBV6-5 and TRBJ2-7, with D tentatively TRBD2 (7 bases). The receptor was derived from an adult who received the MenACWY meningococcal vaccine as a control. Sequencing was performed on peripheral blood, taken 28 days after the second dose of the MenACWY control vaccine. DNA for the CDR3: TGTGCCAGCAGTTCCGATTCGGGGGGCCAGGGTACACAGTACTTC. Amino acid sequence: CASSSDSGGQGTQYF.